The sample holds many counts of the clone carrying this T cell receptor beta chain. Its cognate antigen is unknown. The authors built TCR beta libraries using iRepertoire HTBI primers and Arm-PCR of CDR3 regions. TCRdb passed the multiplex PCR reads through MiXCR, listing each CDR3 protein once. The data contain around 500,000 distinct CDR3 sequences, about 11% of them singletons. The record originates from a study of regulatory T cells in long-lasting Graves disease. The study's findings and limits: A limited number of samples was an acknowledged limitation.

Time point indicated: newly diagnosed GD, antithyroid drugs for less than 3 months. With RNA extracted from PBMCs as input, the TCR library was made. Trimming took off 5 bases at V and 12 bases at J, with 14 bases between the two ends. Germline V CDR1 and CDR2: GTSNPN, SVGIG (reference sequence). This CDR3 spans 11 amino acids. This same sample was also part of a study on T cells in Graves' hyperthyroidism and ophthalmopathy. That paper notes: Across 18 months, stable Graves' hyperthyroidism was marked by no progression to ophthalmopathy. Carried out on the TCR CDR3, a first-round RT-PCR used the HTBI primer set.

This chain uses TRBV30 with TRBJ2-1; D possibly uses TRBD1 or TRBD2 (6 bases each). The sequence was obtained from a woman aged 30 to 39 with Graves disease. The source was peripheral blood mononuclear cells (PBMCs), collected at new diagnosis, from a patient treated with antithyroid drugs. CDR3 in amino acids: CAWGGTIGQFF. For the CDR3, the DNA is TGTGCCTGGGGGGGGACAATCGGGCAGTTCTTC.